This T cell receptor (beta chain) was obtained from a study of CD8+ T cells in alopecia areata. General study results and limits: Scalp samples also contribute reads from the resident alphabeta T cells found in normal skin. Lesional scalp, notably in alopecia totalis/universalis, had clonality above that of normal scalp.

Lesional scalp tissue (obtained by punch biopsy) and peripheral blood were collected from alopecia areata patients. With 7 bases removed from V and 2 bases from J, the gap between germline ends came to 8 bases. Germline values: CDR1 DFQATT, CDR2 SNEGSKA (reference sequence). The CDR3 has 11 residues. A remark on this clone: Its target is unknown.

As the sequencing template, cDNA was produced by extracting RNA and reverse transcribing it. Here immunoSEQ multiplex PCR was the method, and the copy in TCRdb shows in-frame clones only, minus some. The sample contains approximately 29,000 clones, over 65% of which appear only once. This receptor was identified in a human donor with alopecia areata. V usage is TRBV20-1 and J usage is TRBJ1-2, with no clear D. Specimen: NKG2D-low CD8+ T cells sorted from blood. The CDR3 DNA sequence: TGCAGTGGTTGGGAGAACTATGGCTACACCTTC. It yields the protein CSGWENYGYTF.